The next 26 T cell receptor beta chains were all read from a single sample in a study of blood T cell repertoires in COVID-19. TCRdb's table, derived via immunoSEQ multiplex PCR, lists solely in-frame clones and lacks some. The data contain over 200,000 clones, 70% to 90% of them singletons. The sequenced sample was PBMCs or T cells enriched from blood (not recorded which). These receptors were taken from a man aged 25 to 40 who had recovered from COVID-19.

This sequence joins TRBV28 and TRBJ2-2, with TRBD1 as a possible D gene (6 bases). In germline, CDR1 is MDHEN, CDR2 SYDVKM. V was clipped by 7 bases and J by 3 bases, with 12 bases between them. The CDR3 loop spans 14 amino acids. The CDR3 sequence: CASTSYRDTGELFF. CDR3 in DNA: TGTGCCAGCACCTCGTACAGGGACACCGGGGAGCTGTTTTTT.

CDR3 DNA: TGTGCCAGCAGGGGACCCGGGGGCTCTGGAAACACCATATATTTT. Translation gives CASRGPGGSGNTIYF. V is TRBV28 and J is TRBJ1-3, with D maybe TRBD1 (5 bases). V was cut by 6 bases and J by 0 bases, with 12 bases left in between. The CDR3 loop spans 15 amino acids. Germline CDR1 is MDHEN and CDR2 is SYDVKM. Full variable domain (outside the CDR3, taken from reference TRBV28 and TRBJ1-3): DVKVTQSSRYLVKRTGEKVFLECVQDMDHENMFWYRQDPGLGLRLIYFSYDVKMKEKGDIPEGYSVSREKKERFSLILESASTNQTSMYLCASRGPGGSGNTIYFGEGSWLTVV.

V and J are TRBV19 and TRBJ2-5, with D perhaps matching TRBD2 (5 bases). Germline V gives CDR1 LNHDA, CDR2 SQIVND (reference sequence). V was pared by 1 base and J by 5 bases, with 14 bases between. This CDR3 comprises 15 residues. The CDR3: CASSIVRDSRETQYF. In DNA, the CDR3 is TGTGCCAGTAGTATAGTGAGGGATTCCAGGGAGACCCAGTACTTC.

CDR3 nucleotide sequence: TGCGCCAGCAGAGCAGGGATCTACGAGCAGTACTTC. Translation gives CASRAGIYEQYF. The rearrangement links TRBV10-2 to TRBJ2-7; possibly TRBD1 for D (5 bases). Germline V gives CDR1 WSHSY, CDR2 SAAADI. V lost 6 bases and J lost 3, with 9 bases in between. This CDR3 spans 12 amino acids.

The CDR3 loop reads CASSLGAPSGQYF. CDR3 nucleotide sequence: TGTGCCAGCAGTTTAGGGGCCCCCTCTGGGCAGTACTTC. V and J are TRBV28 and TRBJ2-7, with D possibly being TRBD1 (5 bases). This CDR3 spans 13 amino acids. CDR1 and CDR2 (germline): MDHEN, SYDVKM. V was clipped by 2 bases and J by 9 bases, with 14 bases between them. Full variable domain (missing parts from reference TRBV28 and TRBJ2-7): DVKVTQSSRYLVKRTGEKVFLECVQDMDHENMFWYRQDPGLGLRLIYFSYDVKMKEKGDIPEGYSVSREKKERFSLILESASTNQTSMYLCASSLGAPSGQYFGPGTRLTVT.

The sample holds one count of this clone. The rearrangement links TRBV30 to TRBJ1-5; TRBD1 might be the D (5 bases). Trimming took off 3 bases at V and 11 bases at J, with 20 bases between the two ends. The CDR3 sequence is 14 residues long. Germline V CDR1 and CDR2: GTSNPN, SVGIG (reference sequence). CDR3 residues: CAWSVTGSPGSQHF. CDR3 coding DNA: TGTGCCTGGAGCGTCACAGGTTCGCCTGGGTCCCAGCATTTT.

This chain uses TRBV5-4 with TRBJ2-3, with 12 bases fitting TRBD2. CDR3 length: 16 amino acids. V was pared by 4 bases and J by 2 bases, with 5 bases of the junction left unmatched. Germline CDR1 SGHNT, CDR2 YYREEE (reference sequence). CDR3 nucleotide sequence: TGTGCCAGCAGCCCACGGACTAGCGGGAACACAGATACGCAGTATTTT. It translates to CASSPRTSGNTDTQYF.

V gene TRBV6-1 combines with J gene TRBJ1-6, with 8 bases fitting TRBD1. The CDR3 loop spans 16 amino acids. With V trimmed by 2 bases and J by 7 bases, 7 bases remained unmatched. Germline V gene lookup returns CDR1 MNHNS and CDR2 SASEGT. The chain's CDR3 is CASSESGQVYNSPLHF. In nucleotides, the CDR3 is TGTGCCAGCAGTGAATCGGGACAGGTCTACAATTCACCCCTCCACTTT.

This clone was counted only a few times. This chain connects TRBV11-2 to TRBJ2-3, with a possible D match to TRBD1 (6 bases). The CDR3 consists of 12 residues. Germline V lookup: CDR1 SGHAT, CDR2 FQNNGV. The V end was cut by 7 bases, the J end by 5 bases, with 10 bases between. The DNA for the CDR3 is TGTGCCAGCAACAAAGGGGGAGATACGCAGTATTTT. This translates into CASNKGGDTQYF.

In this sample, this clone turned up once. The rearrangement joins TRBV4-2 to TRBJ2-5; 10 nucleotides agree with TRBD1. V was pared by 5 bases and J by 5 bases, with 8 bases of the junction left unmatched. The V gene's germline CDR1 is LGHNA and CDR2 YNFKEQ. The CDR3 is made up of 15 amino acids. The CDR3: CASSYLGQGGETQYF. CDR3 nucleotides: TGTGCCAGCAGCTACCTTGGACAGGGGGGGGAGACCCAGTACTTC.

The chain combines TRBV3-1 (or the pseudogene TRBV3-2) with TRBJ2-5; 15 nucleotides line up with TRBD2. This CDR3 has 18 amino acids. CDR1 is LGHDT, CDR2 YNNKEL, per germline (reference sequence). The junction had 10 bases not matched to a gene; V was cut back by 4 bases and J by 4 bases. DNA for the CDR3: TGTGCCAGCAGCCGAGGGACTAGCGGGGGGTCCGGGGGAGAGACCCAGTACTTC. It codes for CASSRGTSGGSGGETQYF.

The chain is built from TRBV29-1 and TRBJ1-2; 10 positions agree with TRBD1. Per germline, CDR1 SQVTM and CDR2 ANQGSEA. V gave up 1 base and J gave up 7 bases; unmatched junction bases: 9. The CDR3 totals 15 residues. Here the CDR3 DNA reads TGCAGCGTTGAAGGAGGGACAGGGGATTGGAGTGGCTACACCTTC. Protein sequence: CSVEGGTGDWSGYTF. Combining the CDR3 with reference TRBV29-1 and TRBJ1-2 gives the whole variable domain SAVISQKPSRDICQRGTSLTIQCQVDSQVTMMFWYRQQPGQSLTLIATANQGSEATYESGFVIDKFPISRPNLTFSTLTVSNMSPEDSSIYLCSVEGGTGDWSGYTFGSGTRLTVV.

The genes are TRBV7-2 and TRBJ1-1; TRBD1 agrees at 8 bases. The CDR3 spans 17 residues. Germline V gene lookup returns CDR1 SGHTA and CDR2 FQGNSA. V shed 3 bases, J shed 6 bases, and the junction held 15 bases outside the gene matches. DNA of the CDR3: TGTGCCAGCAGCTTCACAACAGGGGGGATCGGCGGCGCTGAAGCTTTCTTT. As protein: CASSFTTGGIGGAEAFF.

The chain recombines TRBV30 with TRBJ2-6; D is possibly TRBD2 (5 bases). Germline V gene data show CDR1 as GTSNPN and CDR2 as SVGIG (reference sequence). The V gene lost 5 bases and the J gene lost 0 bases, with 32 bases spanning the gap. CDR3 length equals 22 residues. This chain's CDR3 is CAWSYKLVGVREHSSGANVLTF. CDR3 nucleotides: TGTGCCTGGTCCTACAAACTGGTCGGGGTAAGGGAACATTCCTCTGGGGCCAACGTCCTGACTTTC.

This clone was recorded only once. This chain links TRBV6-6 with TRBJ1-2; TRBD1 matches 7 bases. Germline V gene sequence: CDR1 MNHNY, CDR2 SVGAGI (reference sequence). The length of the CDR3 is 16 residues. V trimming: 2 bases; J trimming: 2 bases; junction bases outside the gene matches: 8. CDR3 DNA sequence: TGTGCCAGCAGTTACAGGGGGGACAGAGCAAACTATGGCTACACCTTC. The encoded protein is CASSYRGDRANYGYTF.

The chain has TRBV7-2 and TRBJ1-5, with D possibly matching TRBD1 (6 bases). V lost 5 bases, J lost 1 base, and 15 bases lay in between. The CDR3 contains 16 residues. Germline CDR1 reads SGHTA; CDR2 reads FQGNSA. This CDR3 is CASSQQGFSSNQPQHF. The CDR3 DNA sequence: TGTGCCAGCAGCCAACAGGGATTTAGCAGCAATCAGCCCCAGCATTTT.

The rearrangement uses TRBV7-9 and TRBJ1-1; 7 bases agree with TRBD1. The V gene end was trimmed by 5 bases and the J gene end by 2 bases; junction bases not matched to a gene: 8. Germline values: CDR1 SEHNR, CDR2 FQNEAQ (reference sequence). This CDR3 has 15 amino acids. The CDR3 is CASSNQGTVNTEAFF. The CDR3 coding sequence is TGTGCCAGCAGCAACCAGGGGACAGTCAACACTGAAGCTTTCTTT.

For the CDR3, the DNA is TGTGCCAGCAGCCCCCCCCCACAGGGGCTAAGGGCCAACGTCCTGACTTTC. Residues: CASSPPPQGLRANVLTF. The chain has TRBV28 and TRBJ2-6, with 7 bases matching TRBD1. Germline CDR1 is MDHEN and CDR2 is SYDVKM. The trim removed 6 bases at V and 5 bases at J, leaving 13 bases unmatched. CDR3 length equals 17 residues.

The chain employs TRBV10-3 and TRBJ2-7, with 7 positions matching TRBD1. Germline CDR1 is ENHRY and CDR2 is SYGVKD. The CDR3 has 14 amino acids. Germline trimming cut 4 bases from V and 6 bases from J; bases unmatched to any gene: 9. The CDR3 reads CAISVPGQVVEQYF. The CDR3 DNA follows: TGTGCCATCAGTGTTCCAGGACAGGTGGTCGAGCAGTACTTC.

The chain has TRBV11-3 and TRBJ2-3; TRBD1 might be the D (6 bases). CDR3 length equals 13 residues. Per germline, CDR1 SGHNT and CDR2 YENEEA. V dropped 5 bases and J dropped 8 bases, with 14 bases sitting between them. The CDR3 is CASSLNRVGTQYF. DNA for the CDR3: TGTGCCAGCAGCCTCAACAGGGTTGGTACGCAGTATTTT.

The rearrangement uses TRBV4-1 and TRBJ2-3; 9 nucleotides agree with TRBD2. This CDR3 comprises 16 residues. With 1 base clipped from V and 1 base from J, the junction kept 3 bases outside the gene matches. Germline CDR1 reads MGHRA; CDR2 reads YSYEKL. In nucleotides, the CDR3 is TGCGCCAGCAGCCAAGGAGCGGGGGGCGGCACAGATACGCAGTATTTT. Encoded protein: CASSQGAGGGTDTQYF.

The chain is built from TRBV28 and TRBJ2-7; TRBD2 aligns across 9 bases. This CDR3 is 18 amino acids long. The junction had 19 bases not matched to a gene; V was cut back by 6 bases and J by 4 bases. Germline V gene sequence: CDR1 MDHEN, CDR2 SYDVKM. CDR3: CASSKQGYSSGILYEQYF. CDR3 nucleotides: TGTGCCAGCAGCAAGCAGGGCTACTCTAGCGGGATCCTGTACGAGCAGTACTTC. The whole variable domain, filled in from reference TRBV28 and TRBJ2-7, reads DVKVTQSSRYLVKRTGEKVFLECVQDMDHENMFWYRQDPGLGLRLIYFSYDVKMKEKGDIPEGYSVSREKKERFSLILESASTNQTSMYLCASSKQGYSSGILYEQYFGPGTRLTVT.

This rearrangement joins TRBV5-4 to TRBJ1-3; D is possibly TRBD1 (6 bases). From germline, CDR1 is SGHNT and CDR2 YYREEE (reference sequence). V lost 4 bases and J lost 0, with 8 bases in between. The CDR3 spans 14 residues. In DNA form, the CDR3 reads TGTGCCAGCAGCCTACAGGGCTCTGGAAACACCATATATTTT. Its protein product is CASSLQGSGNTIYF.

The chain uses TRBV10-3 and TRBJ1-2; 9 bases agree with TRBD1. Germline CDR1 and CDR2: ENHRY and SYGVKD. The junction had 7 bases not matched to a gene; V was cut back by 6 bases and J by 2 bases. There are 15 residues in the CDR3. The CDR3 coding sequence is TGTGCCATCAGCAACTCGGGACAGGGAAACTATGGCTACACCTTC. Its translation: CAISNSGQGNYGYTF.

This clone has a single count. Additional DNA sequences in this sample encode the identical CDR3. DNA for the CDR3: TGTGCCAGCAGCTCAAGACAGGGGGCCGGGGAGCTGTTTTTT. Translated: CASSSRQGAGELFF. V usage is TRBV5-4 and J usage is TRBJ2-2, with 9 nucleotides matching TRBD1. The germline CDR1 and CDR2 sequences are SGHNT and YYREEE (reference sequence). V was clipped by 3 bases and J by 6 bases; unmatched bases: 3. The CDR3 loop spans 14 amino acids.

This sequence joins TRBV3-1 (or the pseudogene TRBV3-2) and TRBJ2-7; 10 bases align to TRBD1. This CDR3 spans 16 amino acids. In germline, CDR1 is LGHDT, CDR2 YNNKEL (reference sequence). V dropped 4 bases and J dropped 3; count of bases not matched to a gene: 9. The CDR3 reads CASSPFRDRGHYEQYF. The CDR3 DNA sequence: TGTGCCAGCAGCCCTTTCCGGGACAGGGGCCACTACGAGCAGTACTTC.